The sequence of this T cell receptor beta chain was determined in a study of tumor-infiltrating lymphocytes in primary liver carcinoma. Study-wide results and caveats: Only about 8-25% of top clones appeared in all five tumor regions.

J gave up 6 bases and V 4 bases, and 10 bases lay outside the gene matches. CDR3 length: 15 residues. The germline V gene has CDR1 ENHRY and CDR2 SYGVKD. Regarding this clonotype: The antigen is undetermined.

Reverse transcription of roughly 470 ng total RNA with a constant-region primer produced TCR beta cDNA. Three nested multiplex PCR rounds of slightly modified ARM-PCR generated TCR beta libraries. Investigators reported that the first two PCR rounds, at roughly 11 cycles each, used TRBV1-TRBV30 forward primers with a C-beta reverse primer. TCRdb re-analysed the multiplex PCR reads in MiXCR, keeping a single row per CDR3 protein. The table includes 75,000 or so distinct CDR3 sequences, 55% to 75% detected once. RNA and DNA were co-extracted from about 20-30 mg of unsorted bulk tissue. The sampling covered five separate regions of each tumor.

Sequenced input: liver tumor tissue from sampling region 4. The subset was: tumor region T4, right-lateral pole. This chain links TRBV10-3 with TRBJ2-3; 7 bases fit TRBD2. The clonotype comes from a man aged 35 to 55 with primary liver carcinoma and hepatitis B virus infection. The CDR3: CAISGGGREADTQYF. The CDR3 DNA is TGTGCCATCAGTGGGGGGGGGAGGGAGGCGGATACGCAGTATTTT.